What follows are 31 T cell receptor beta chains derived from one specimen sequenced in a study of early T cells in non-severe SARS-CoV-2 infection. MiXCR was run by TCRdb on the 5' RACE reads, yielding one entry per CDR3 protein. The sample holds around 50,000 distinct CDR3 sequences; approximately 6.2% are singletons and the top ten take 3% to 4.5%. The sample comprised whole blood. The receptors stem from an adult who was a healthcare worker with PCR-confirmed SARS-CoV-2 infection or an uninfected control (not recorded which).

The V gene is TRBV11-1, the J gene TRBJ2-3; D perhaps matches TRBD1 (5 bases). This CDR3 is 15 amino acids long. Germline V gene sequence: CDR1 SGHAT, CDR2 FQDESV (reference sequence). V was clipped by 6 bases and J by 3 bases, with 16 bases between them. CDR3 sequence reads: CASRSMGQRTDTQYF. CDR3 in DNA: TGTGCCAGCAGGTCAATGGGGCAAAGAACAGATACGCAGTATTTT.

This clonotype was observed at least ten times. The chain couples TRBV20-1 to TRBJ1-2; 9 nucleotides line up with TRBD1. The ends lost 1 base at V and 2 bases at J; junction bases unmatched: 11. This CDR3 has 17 amino acids. Germline assignment: CDR1 DFQATT and CDR2 SNEGSKA (reference sequence). The CDR3 DNA follows: TGCAGTGCTAGAGTCCCCCGTAGGACAGGGGAAAACTATGGCTACACCTTC. Protein product: CSARVPRRTGENYGYTF.

Many counts were recorded for this clonotype. The rearrangement joins TRBV11-2 to TRBJ1-2, with D perhaps TRBD1 (5 bases). V was shortened by 5 bases and J by 0 bases, with 22 bases between the two germline ends. From germline, CDR1 is SGHAT and CDR2 FQNNGV. CDR3 length: 18 residues. The CDR3 DNA sequence: TGTGCCAGCAGCCGGACCCCCGGAGACAGACGAACTAACTATGGCTACACCTTC. Protein product: CASSRTPGDRRTNYGYTF.

This clonotype has a single count. This sequence joins TRBV21-1 and TRBJ2-3; no check of the table's D call, TRBD2, against the DNA was made. TRBV21-1 is described as a pseudogene. The CDR3 spans 15 residues. The CDR3 bases are TGTGCCAGCATCTGGGAGGACTCTAGCACAGATACGCAGTATTTT. Translation: CASIWEDSSTDTQYF.

This clonotype was picked up many times. Germline is not matched at one junction end, which may reflect a read error. This chain connects TRBV4-3 to TRBJ2-3; 9 bases map to TRBD2. The CDR3 runs to 14 residues. Germline CDR1 LGHNA, CDR2 YSLEER. CDR3 in amino acids: CASSQGLATDTQYF. In nucleotides, the CDR3 is TGTGCCAGCAGCCAGGGACTAGCTACAGATACGCAGTATTTT.

This clonotype was seen at least ten times. The chain uses TRBV6-2 or TRBV6-3 and TRBJ2-7; a weak D match, TRBD1 (6 bases). V lost 3 bases and J lost 0, with 15 bases in between. The germline gives CDR1 MNHEY, CDR2 SVGEGT. The CDR3 runs to 16 residues. The CDR3 reads CASSYVRDILSYEQYF. CDR3 DNA: TGTGCCAGCAGTTATGTTCGGGACATACTCTCCTACGAGCAGTACTTC.

In its sample, this clonotype was seen many times. CDR3: CASSLGQGGQPQHF. The CDR3 nucleotides are TGTGCCAGCAGCTTGGGGCAGGGAGGTCAGCCCCAGCATTTT. The V gene is TRBV5-5, the J gene TRBJ1-5, with a tentative D call TRBD1 (5 bases). Germline V gene sequence: CDR1 SGHKS, CDR2 YYEKEE (reference sequence). This CDR3 is 14 amino acids long. Trimming removed 0 bases at V and 6 bases at J, with 10 bases between. Full variable domain (rest looked up from reference TRBV5-5 and TRBJ1-5): DAGVTQSPTHLIKTRGQQVTLRCSPISGHKSVSWYQQVLGQGPQFIFQYYEKEERGRGNFPDRFSARQFPNYSSELNVNALLLGDSALYLCASSLGQGGQPQHFGDGTRLSIL.

This clonotype was counted ten times or more. The CDR3 sequence is CASSLAVTGGYNEQFF. CDR3 coding DNA: TGTGCCAGCAGTTTAGCGGTGACGGGGGGGTACAATGAGCAGTTCTTC. The chain joins TRBV12-3 or TRBV12-4 to TRBJ2-1; 8 positions agree with TRBD2. J gave up 4 bases and V 0 bases, and 5 bases lay outside the gene matches. This CDR3 is 16 amino acids long.

This clonotype was seen many times. This sequence joins TRBV10-2 and TRBJ2-7; the match to TRBD1 covers 8 bases. Germline V CDR1 and CDR2: WSHSY, SAAADI. Unmatched junction bases numbered 7, after V lost 0 bases and J lost 6 bases. The CDR3 is made up of 15 amino acids. CDR3 nucleotide sequence: TGCGCCAGCAGTGAGTCGGAGGACAGGGCCGGCGAGCAGTACTTC. Protein product: CASSESEDRAGEQYF.

This clonotype was recorded many times. The rearrangement links TRBV6-5 to TRBJ2-1; perhaps TRBD1 as D (6 bases). Trimming removed 8 bases from V and 4 bases from J, with 12 bases in between. Germline V gene sequence: CDR1 MNHEY, CDR2 SVGAGI. The CDR3 spans 13 residues. CDR3 sequence reads: CASRRQGYNEQFF. CDR3 bases: TGTGCCAGCCGCCGGCAGGGGTACAATGAGCAGTTCTTC.

This clonotype came up once. A much larger clone sits a single nucleotide away, making a read error possible. The chain joins TRBV18 to TRBJ2-3; a possible D gene is TRBD1 (6 bases). CDR1 and CDR2 (germline): KGHSH, LQKENI. This CDR3 is 14 amino acids long. Here the CDR3 DNA reads TGTGCCAGCTCGCCGGACAGCGCCACAGGTACGCAGTATTTT. Amino acid sequence: CASSPDSATGTQYF.

V usage is TRBV6-6 and J usage is TRBJ1-2; 7 bases are a match to TRBD1. The CDR3 covers 16 residues. Germline CDR1 and CDR2: MNHNY and SVGAGI (reference sequence). Unmatched junction bases numbered 5, after V lost 0 bases and J lost 1 base. CDR3: CASSYSPRQGNYGYTF. The DNA for the CDR3 is TGTGCCAGCAGTTACTCCCCCCGACAGGGTAACTATGGCTACACCTTC.

This clonotype was seen ten or more times. V and J are TRBV13 and TRBJ2-7; maybe TRBD2 (7 bases). There are 12 residues in the CDR3. Germline lookup yields CDR1 PRHDT and CDR2 FYEKMQ (reference sequence). The V gene lost 5 bases and the J gene lost 5 bases, with 10 bases spanning the gap. CDR3 coding DNA: TGTGCCAGCAGCCCGGGGGGCCACGAGCAGTACTTC. Its protein is CASSPGGHEQYF. The whole variable domain, filled in from reference TRBV13 and TRBJ2-7, reads AAGVIQSPRHLIKEKRETATLKCYPIPRHDTVYWYQQGPGQDPQFLISFYEKMQSDKGSIPDRFSAQQFSDYHSELNMSSLELGDSALYFCASSPGGHEQYFGPGTRLTVT.

This chain joins TRBV27 and TRBJ2-3; tentatively, D is TRBD1 (6 bases). V lost 0 bases and J 8 bases, leaving 15 bases between the germline ends. CDR3 length equals 15 residues. The germline V gene has CDR1 MNHEY and CDR2 SMNVEV (reference sequence). The CDR3, as DNA: TGTGCCAGCAGTTTATCCTACAGGGAACTTAGTACGCAGTATTTT. It translates to CASSLSYRELSTQYF.

This clonotype was counted many times. This sequence joins TRBV20-1 and TRBJ2-3; 9 bases fit TRBD2. This CDR3 region has 18 residues. Germline CDR1 is DFQATT and CDR2 is SNEGSKA (reference sequence). V lost 1 base, J lost 2 bases, and 13 bases stayed unmatched. The CDR3 here is CSARGPSGTIANTDTQYF. Written as DNA, the CDR3 is TGCAGTGCTAGAGGCCCTAGCGGGACCATCGCCAACACAGATACGCAGTATTTT.

There are many counts of this clonotype. The chain is built from TRBV20-1 and TRBJ2-3, with TRBD2 identical over 13 bases. The CDR3 totals 18 residues. CDR1 is DFQATT and CDR2 is SNEGSKA in the germline V gene (reference sequence). With 4 bases clipped from V and 0 bases from J, the junction kept 10 bases outside the gene matches. The CDR3 loop is CSAIRTSGGAASTDTQYF. In DNA form, the CDR3 reads TGCAGTGCTATTCGGACTAGCGGGGGCGCCGCTAGCACAGATACGCAGTATTTT.

There are many counts of this clonotype. J is TRBJ1-6 and V is TRBV4-3; D gene ambiguous. The germline V gene encodes CDR1 LGHNA and CDR2 YSLEER. CDR3 length equals 13 residues. V was pared by 3 bases and J by 9 bases, with 9 bases between. This CDR3 reads CASSQHRGSPLHF. The CDR3 region has the DNA TGCGCCAGCAGCCAGCACCGGGGTTCACCCCTCCACTTT.

By its share, this clonotype is medium-sized. The chain carries TRBV12-3 or TRBV12-4 and TRBJ1-1; unclear D gene. The V and J ends lost 2 bases and 4 bases respectively, with 5 bases between them. CDR3 length equals 12 residues. DNA for the CDR3: TGTGCCAGCAGTTTACTCGCCACTGAAGCTTTCTTT. Translated: CASSLLATEAFF.

This clonotype was counted ten times or more. The gene calls are TRBV7-6 and TRBJ2-3; maybe TRBD1 (6 bases). V was trimmed by 0 bases and J by 6 bases, leaving 10 bases between them. The CDR3 extends over 14 amino acids. CDR1 and CDR2 from the germline V gene are SGHVS and FNYEAQ. This CDR3 reads CASSLAQGTDTQYF. CDR3 nucleotide sequence: TGTGCCAGCAGCTTAGCACAGGGAACCGATACGCAGTATTTT.

The gene calls are TRBV6-5 and TRBJ2-1; TRBD1 agrees at 7 bases. This CDR3 has 15 amino acids. Germline V lookup: CDR1 MNHEY, CDR2 SVGAGI. With V trimmed by 7 bases and J by 3 bases, 9 bases remained unmatched. The CDR3 nucleotides read TGTGCCAGCACCACACTGGGACAGAACTACAATGAGCAGTTCTTC. The encoded protein is CASTTLGQNYNEQFF.

In this sample, this clonotype turned up many times. The chain employs TRBV20-1 and TRBJ2-2; 10 positions agree with TRBD2. CDR1 and CDR2 from the germline V gene are DFQATT and SNEGSKA (reference sequence). V lost 6 bases to trimming and J lost 2 bases; unmatched junction nucleotides: 3. The CDR3 is 14 residues long. In DNA, the CDR3 is TGCAGTGCGCGGACTAGCGGAAACACCGGGGAGCTGTTTTTT. This gives the protein CSARTSGNTGELFF.

This clonotype was picked up many times. The chain uses TRBV18 and TRBJ2-7, with 7 bases matching TRBD1. With V trimmed by 3 bases and J by 2 bases, 7 bases remained unmatched. Germline loops: CDR1 KGHSH, CDR2 LQKENI. The CDR3 spans 15 residues. CDR3 bases: TGTGCCAGCTCACCCTTGGAGACAGGGCCCTACGAGCAGTACTTC. This sequence encodes CASSPLETGPYEQYF.

Many counts were recorded for this clonotype. The chain joins TRBV5-1 to TRBJ2-1; maybe TRBD1 (6 bases). The CDR3 length is 15 residues. Trimming took 3 bases from V and 7 from J, leaving 17 bases between them. Germline values: CDR1 SGHRS, CDR2 YFSETQ. The chain's CDR3 is CASSSNRDVVNEQFF. In nucleotides, the CDR3 is TGCGCCAGCAGCTCAAACAGGGATGTCGTAAATGAGCAGTTCTTC.

This sequence joins TRBV7-9 and TRBJ1-2; 8 bases line up with TRBD1. V dropped 5 bases and J dropped 6; count of bases not matched to a gene: 20. Germline CDR1 and CDR2: SEHNR and FQNEAQ (reference sequence). The CDR3 contains 18 residues. CDR3 residues: CASSNPSPRQGAEDGYTF. The CDR3 DNA is TGTGCCAGCAGCAACCCCTCCCCCCGGCAGGGGGCGGAGGATGGCTACACCTTC. Full variable domain (rest looked up from reference TRBV7-9 and TRBJ1-2): DTGVSQNPRHKITKRGQNVTFRCDPISEHNRLYWYRQTLGQGPEFLTYFQNEAQLEKSRLLSDRFSAERPKGSFSTLEIQRTEQGDSAMYLCASSNPSPRQGAEDGYTFGSGTRLTVV.

The chain recombines TRBV6-2 or TRBV6-3 with TRBJ1-5; a weak D match, TRBD1 (5 bases). The CDR3 extends over 14 amino acids. The ends were cut back, 4 bases at V and 0 bases at J, with 7 bases in the middle. Germline CDR1 is MNHEY and CDR2 is SVGEGT. CDR3 DNA: TGTGCCAGCAGTTTCGACAGTAGCAATCAGCCCCAGCATTTT. This gives the protein CASSFDSSNQPQHF.

This clonotype was recorded many times. The V gene is TRBV9, the J gene TRBJ2-7; 7 positions agree with TRBD2. Per the germline V gene, CDR1 is SGDLS and CDR2 is YYNGEE. This CDR3 spans 14 amino acids. The V gene end was trimmed by 2 bases and the J gene end by 6 bases; junction bases not matched to a gene: 8. The CDR3 loop is CASSVSGNGVEQYF. Here the CDR3 DNA reads TGTGCCAGCAGCGTCAGCGGGAATGGGGTCGAGCAGTACTTC.

This clonotype has at least ten counts. The rearrangement uses TRBV7-2 and TRBJ2-1; TRBD1 aligns across 8 bases. The CDR3 is 15 residues long. V was pared by 4 bases and J by 1 base, with 3 bases of the junction left unmatched. Germline V lookup: CDR1 SGHTA, CDR2 FQGNSA. The CDR3 DNA follows: TGTGCCAGCAGCTCCGGACAGGGATCCTACAATGAGCAGTTCTTC. Protein: CASSSGQGSYNEQFF.

This chain uses TRBV12-3 or TRBV12-4 with TRBJ2-3; TRBD1 agrees at 9 bases. The V segment lost 5 bases and the J segment 3 bases; nucleotides outside the gene matches: 12. The CDR3 covers 17 residues. The chain's CDR3 is CASSHLGTGRRTDTQYF. The CDR3 region has the DNA TGTGCCAGCAGTCACCTTGGGACAGGGCGGCGGACAGATACGCAGTATTTT.

This clonotype was seen ten or more times. V is TRBV5-1 and J is TRBJ2-5, with D unresolved. Germline CDR1 SGHRS, CDR2 YFSETQ. The V and J ends lost 0 bases and 3 bases respectively, with 0 bases between them. CDR3 size: 11 residues. For the CDR3, the DNA is TGCGCCAGCAGCTTGGAAGAGACCCAGTACTTC. Protein product: CASSLEETQYF. The variable domain in full, completed from reference TRBV5-1 and TRBJ2-5, reads KAGVTQTPRYLIKTRGQQVTLSCSPISGHRSVSWYQQTPGQGLQFLFEYFSETQRNKGNFPGRFSGRQFSNSRSEMNVSTLELGDSALYLCASSLEETQYFGPGTRLLVL.

This clonotype came up a few times. The V gene is TRBV20-1, the J gene TRBJ1-2; unclear D gene. Between the trimmed V and J ends, which lost 1 base and 1 base, there was a span of 7 bases. Germline-derived CDR1 and CDR2 are DFQATT and SNEGSKA (reference sequence). The CDR3 loop spans 13 amino acids. The CDR3 reads CSARVGNNYGYTF. The DNA of the CDR3 is TGCAGTGCTAGAGTAGGGAATAACTATGGCTACACCTTC.

The chain has TRBV5-4 and TRBJ2-3, with TRBD2 matching 7 bases. Germline V lookup: CDR1 SGHNT, CDR2 YYREEE (reference sequence). V lost 3 bases, J lost 2 bases, and 12 bases stayed unmatched. The CDR3 sequence is 17 residues long. CDR3 DNA: TGTGCCAGCAGCTCGCCCAAAGCGGGGACCACCACAGATACGCAGTATTTT. It encodes CASSSPKAGTTTDTQYF.